This T cell receptor (beta chain) was observed in a study of blood T cell repertoires in COVID-19. As for the study in general: Both acute and convalescent COVID-19 samples were obtained from the United States, Italy and Spain.

The junction had 3 bases not matched to a gene; V was cut back by 1 base and J by 5 bases. The germline gives CDR1 LNHDA, CDR2 SQIVND (reference sequence). The CDR3 is 15 amino acids. Per the original data handling: Estimation of nucleated cell counts relied on the amplification of reference gene primers. TCRdb's copy holds only in-frame clones and misses some; the assay was immunoSEQ multiplex PCR. The V and J calls and the clone size are those of that table, but D and trimming were determined from the DNA. This table has 200,000 to 300,000 clones, approximately 85% appearing once. This TCR derives from a middle-aged man with acute or convalescent COVID-19. Sequences were obtained from peripheral blood. The rearrangement joins TRBV19 to TRBJ2-1; 9 nucleotides line up with TRBD2. Written as DNA, the CDR3 is TGTGCCAGTAGTATAGTAGCGGGAGTTGACAATGAGCAGTTCTTC. Translating it yields CASSIVAGVDNEQFF. Combining the CDR3 with reference TRBV19 and TRBJ2-1 gives the whole variable domain DGGITQSPKYLFRKEGQNVTLSCEQNLNHDAMYWYRQDPGQGLRLIYYSQIVNDFQKGDIAEGYSVSREKKESFPLTVTSAQKNPTAFYLCASSIVAGVDNEQFFGPGTRLTVL.